This passage covers 14 T cell receptor beta chains from one sample sequenced in a study of blood T cell repertoires in COVID-19. Sequenced by immunoSEQ multiplex PCR; TCRdb stores in-frame clones only, minus some. The data hold approximately 110,000 clones, with 75% to 90% observed a single time. Sequencing used peripheral blood. Receptor source: a woman older than 75 with COVID-19, enrolled during active disease.

This clone has just one count. The chain couples TRBV7-2 to TRBJ2-7; 11 bases are shared with TRBD2. J lost 4 bases, V lost 5 bases, and 7 bases had no gene match. The CDR3 has 15 amino acids. Germline V gene sequence: CDR1 SGHTA, CDR2 FQGNSA. The CDR3 loop is CASSPPGLAVYEQYF. The CDR3 nucleotides read TGTGCCAGCAGCCCCCCGGGACTAGCGGTTTACGAGCAGTACTTC.

The chain combines TRBV14 with TRBJ1-4; unclear D gene. CDR1 and CDR2 from the germline V gene are SGHDN and FVKESK. Trimming shortened V by 3 bases and J by 6 bases, and 17 bases separated the two germline ends. This CDR3 spans 16 amino acids. This CDR3 is CASSHQAGVGYEKLFF. The CDR3 DNA reads as TGTGCCAGCAGCCACCAAGCGGGCGTGGGATATGAAAAACTGTTTTTT.

This clone was detected only a few times. For the CDR3, the DNA is TGTGCCAGTAGTATTGTCTGGACAGGGGATTCACCCCTCCACTTT. It yields the protein CASSIVWTGDSPLHF. The V call is TRBV19, the J call TRBJ1-6; 9 bases line up with TRBD1. The CDR3 runs 15 residues. V trimming: 3 bases; J trimming: 8 bases; junction bases outside the gene matches: 5. Germline-derived CDR1 and CDR2 are LNHDA and SQIVND (reference sequence).

V and J are TRBV7-7 and TRBJ2-2; 8 bases match TRBD1. V lost 5 bases, J lost 4 bases, and 9 bases stayed unmatched. The germline CDR1 and CDR2 sequences are SSHAT and FNYEAQ (reference sequence). The CDR3 is 16 residues long. Here the CDR3 reads CASSPGTGGITGELFF. The CDR3 nucleotides are TGTGCCAGCAGCCCCGGGACAGGAGGAATCACCGGGGAGCTGTTTTTT.

The V gene is TRBV5-4, the J gene TRBJ1-4; possible D gene TRBD1, 6 bases. The CDR3 is 14 amino acids. V was shortened by 0 bases and J by 8 bases, with 11 bases between the two germline ends. Per the germline V gene, CDR1 is SGHNT and CDR2 is YYREEE (reference sequence). The CDR3 reads CASSLGGRREKLFF. CDR3 DNA: TGTGCCAGCAGCTTGGGGGGGCGAAGGGAAAAACTGTTTTTT. The entire variable domain, with the rest obtained from reference TRBV5-4 and TRBJ1-4, is as follows: ETGVTQSPTHLIKTRGQQVTLRCSSQSGHNTVSWYQQALGQGPQFIFQYYREEENGRGNFPPRFSGLQFPNYSSELNVNALELDDSALYLCASSLGGRREKLFFGSGTQLSVL.

The chain employs TRBV21-1 and TRBJ1-1. TRBV21-1 is a pseudogene. CDR3 length: 15 residues. The CDR3 DNA reads as TGTGCCAGCAGCAAGCCCGGGAGGGTGAACACTGAAGCTTTCTTT. It specifies CASSKPGRVNTEAFF.

The CDR3 DNA is TGTGCCAGCAGCTTAGAAGGTACAGGGGGCTTACGCGAGCAGTACTTC. This encodes CASSLEGTGGLREQYF. This chain uses TRBV7-2 with TRBJ2-7, with TRBD1 matching 9 bases. CDR1 and CDR2 from the germline V gene are SGHTA and FQGNSA. V trimming: 1 base; J trimming: 6 bases; junction bases outside the gene matches: 10. This CDR3 has 16 amino acids.

V gene TRBV14 combines with J gene TRBJ2-3; D call uncertain. V lost 0 bases, J lost 8 bases, and 6 bases lay in between. Germline-derived CDR1 and CDR2 are SGHDN and FVKESK. The CDR3 runs 12 residues. The CDR3 loop is CASSQERSTQYF. Here the CDR3 DNA reads TGTGCCAGCAGCCAAGAAAGGAGTACGCAGTATTTT.

This clone was counted once. This chain links TRBV6-5 with TRBJ2-1, with 12 bases aligning to TRBD2. V lost 2 bases, J lost 5 bases, and 1 base stayed unmatched. This CDR3 is built from 15 residues. Germline V gives CDR1 MNHEY, CDR2 SVGAGI. The CDR3 DNA follows: TGTGCCAGCAGTTACGGACTAGCGGGAAACAATGAGCAGTTCTTC. Encoded protein: CASSYGLAGNNEQFF.

The chain has TRBV7-2 and TRBJ2-5; D perhaps matches TRBD2 (5 bases). CDR1 and CDR2 from the germline V gene are SGHTA and FQGNSA. The CDR3 has 13 residues. Trimming removed 5 bases from V and 5 bases from J, with 12 bases in between. The CDR3 protein is CASSLGVVETQYF. The CDR3 coding sequence is TGTGCCAGCAGCCTCGGGGTAGTGGAGACCCAGTACTTC.

The chain recombines TRBV5-1 with TRBJ1-1; D ambiguous. Germline loops: CDR1 SGHRS, CDR2 YFSETQ. Trimming pared 5 bases from V and 6 bases from J, leaving 11 bases between. The CDR3 totals 12 residues. CDR3 sequence reads: CASSYDGAEAFF. CDR3 nucleotides: TGCGCCAGCAGTTATGACGGGGCTGAAGCTTTCTTT. The full variable domain, with the rest looked up from reference TRBV5-1 and TRBJ1-1, is KAGVTQTPRYLIKTRGQQVTLSCSPISGHRSVSWYQQTPGQGLQFLFEYFSETQRNKGNFPGRFSGRQFSNSRSEMNVSTLELGDSALYLCASSYDGAEAFFGQGTRLTVV.

This clone was seen a handful of times. The chain combines TRBV28 with TRBJ2-2; the D is unclear. Germline V gene sequence: CDR1 MDHEN, CDR2 SYDVKM. V shed 1 base and J shed 3 bases, with 9 bases lying between them. This CDR3 is built from 15 residues. The DNA of the CDR3 is TGTGCCAGCAGTTTATCCGGGTTTCACACCGGGGAGCTGTTTTTT. Protein sequence: CASSLSGFHTGELFF. The full variable domain, with the rest looked up from reference TRBV28 and TRBJ2-2, is DVKVTQSSRYLVKRTGEKVFLECVQDMDHENMFWYRQDPGLGLRLIYFSYDVKMKEKGDIPEGYSVSREKKERFSLILESASTNQTSMYLCASSLSGFHTGELFFGEGSRLTVL.

The V and J genes are TRBV29-1 and TRBJ1-1; possible D gene TRBD1, 6 bases. There are 12 residues in the CDR3. The germline V gene has CDR1 SQVTM and CDR2 ANQGSEA. Trimming left V 4 bases short and J 3 bases short, with 9 bases between. The CDR3: CSVARGDTEAFF. DNA for the CDR3: TGCAGCGTTGCCAGGGGAGACACTGAAGCTTTCTTT.

The rearrangement joins TRBV11-2 to TRBJ1-1; D remains ambiguous. Germline assignment: CDR1 SGHAT and CDR2 FQNNGV. V lost 5 bases, J lost 5 bases, and 24 bases lay in between. The CDR3 runs 17 residues. CDR3 in DNA: TGTGCCAGCAGCCCAGCCTACTCGCGGAATCGGGGTACTGAAGCTTTCTTT. Amino acid sequence: CASSPAYSRNRGTEAFF.